A single TCR beta chain is shown here with its context. This record belongs to a study of PD-L1 blockade in urothelial cancer. Profiling relied on immunoSEQ multiplex PCR, and the TCRdb table lists in-frame clones only, not all of them. Of tens of thousands of clones listed, about 85% are singletons. Germline CDR1 reads GTSNPN; CDR2 reads SVGIG (reference sequence). The CDR3 spans 12 residues. V lost 2 bases and J lost 4, with 8 bases in between. The time point here: peripheral blood 6 weeks after treatment start. This chain uses TRBV30 with TRBJ2-5; D possibly corresponds to TRBD2 (6 bases). This TCR derives from a man aged 70-80 years with urothelial cancer. This material consisted of PBMCs, taken around atezolizumab (anti-PD-L1) treatment. CDR3 bases: TGTGCCTGGAGTCTCGGGAGAGAGACCCAGTACTTC. Protein: CAWSLGRETQYF. The full variable domain, in which reference TRBV30 and TRBJ2-5 provide the parts outside the CDR3, is SQTIHQWPATLVQPVGSPLSLECTVEGTSNPNLYWYRQAAGRGLQLLFYSVGIGQISSEVPQNLSASRPQDRQFILSSKKLLLSDSGFYLCAWSLGRETQYFGPGTRLLVL.